This paragraph covers one TCR beta chain sequence. The read comes to an end 3 residues before the CDR3 does, leaving the germline J gene to fill in the end. The data derive from a study of Tregs in tolerant kidney transplant recipients. This table comes from immunoSEQ multiplex PCR, and its TCRdb copy is limited to in-frame clones, with some not included. This listing includes 30,000 to 35,000 clones. The CDR3 spans 12 residues. V lost 8 bases and J lost 8; bases outside the gene matches: 6. Germline V CDR1 and CDR2: WSHSY, SAAADI. The starting material was CD8+ T cells from blood, obtained before the transplant. This chain uses TRBV10-2 with TRBJ2-1, with 7 bases identical to TRBD2. The TCR comes from a human donor who received a combined kidney and bone marrow transplant. The covered CDR3 bases are TGCGCCAGCCTACCGGGGGGTCATGAG. Amino acid sequence: CASLPGGHE. The full CDR3 sequence reads CASLPGGHEQFF.